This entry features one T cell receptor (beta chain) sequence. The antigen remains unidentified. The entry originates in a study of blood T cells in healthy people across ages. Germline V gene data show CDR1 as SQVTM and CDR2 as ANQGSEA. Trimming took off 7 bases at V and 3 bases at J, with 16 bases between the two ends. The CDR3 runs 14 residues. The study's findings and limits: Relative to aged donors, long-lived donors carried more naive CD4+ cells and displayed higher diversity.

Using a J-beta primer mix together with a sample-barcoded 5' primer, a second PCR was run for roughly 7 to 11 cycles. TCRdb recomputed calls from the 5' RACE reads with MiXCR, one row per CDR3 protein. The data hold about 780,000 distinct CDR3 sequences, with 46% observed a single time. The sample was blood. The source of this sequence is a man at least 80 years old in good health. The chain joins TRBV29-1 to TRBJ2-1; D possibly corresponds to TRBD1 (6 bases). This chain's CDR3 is CSGQDRVNYNEQFF. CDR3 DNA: TGCAGCGGACAGGACAGAGTAAACTACAATGAGCAGTTCTTC.